Shown below are 29 T cell receptor beta chains from a single sample sequenced in a study of blood T cell repertoires in COVID-19. TCRdb keeps only in-frame clones here, not all; method: immunoSEQ multiplex PCR. The profile shows over 100,000 clones, around 73% of them singletons. Sequencing was performed on peripheral blood. These receptors were obtained from a man between 60 and 75 years old with active or convalescent COVID-19.

The chain employs TRBV6-2 or TRBV6-3 and TRBJ2-4, with 7 bases aligning to TRBD2. Germline loops: CDR1 MNHEY, CDR2 SVGEGT. This CDR3 spans 16 amino acids. J gave up 5 bases and V 2 bases, and 9 bases lay outside the gene matches. CDR3 sequence: CASSYGGGGTQNIQYF. DNA of the CDR3: TGTGCCAGCAGTTACGGTGGGGGGGGGACCCAAAACATTCAGTACTTC.

The chain is built from TRBV10-2 and TRBJ2-7, with 9 bases lining up with TRBD2. Germline CDR1 WSHSY, CDR2 SAAADI. V lost 8 bases, J lost 2 bases, and 1 base stayed unmatched. This CDR3 region has 12 residues. Written as DNA, the CDR3 is TGCGCCAGCGGCGGGGGGGCCTACGAGCAGTACTTC. Amino acids: CASGGGAYEQYF.

The V gene is TRBV18, the J gene TRBJ1-3, with 10 positions matching TRBD1. Trimming cost V 5 bases and J 6 bases; bases outside gene matches: 4. CDR1 KGHSH and CDR2 LQKENI come from the germline V gene. The length of the CDR3 is 14 residues. CDR3 protein: CASSDGTGENTIYF. The CDR3 region has the DNA TGTGCCAGCTCAGACGGGACAGGGGAAAACACCATATATTTT.

The rearrangement uses TRBV10-3 and TRBJ2-3; 9 bases line up with TRBD2. In germline, CDR1 is ENHRY, CDR2 SYGVKD. V lost 5 bases to trimming and J lost 0 bases; unmatched junction nucleotides: 3. The CDR3 has 15 amino acids. Written as DNA, the CDR3 is TGTGCCATCAGTCTTAGCGGGGGAAGCACAGATACGCAGTATTTT. Translated: CAISLSGGSTDTQYF.

CDR3 loop: CASSVATSGLREQFF. The CDR3 region has the DNA TGTGCCAGCAGCGTGGCAACTAGCGGGCTAAGGGAGCAGTTCTTC. The chain carries TRBV9 and TRBJ2-1; TRBD2 matches 9 bases. Germline V gene data show CDR1 as SGDLS and CDR2 as YYNGEE. V shed 2 bases, J shed 10 bases, and the junction held 10 bases outside the gene matches. The CDR3 has 15 residues.

The rearrangement uses TRBV7-9 and TRBJ2-4; TRBD2 agrees at 7 bases. The CDR3 extends over 15 amino acids. Germline-derived CDR1 and CDR2 are SEHNR and FQNEAQ (reference sequence). V lost 2 bases to trimming and J lost 1 base; unmatched junction nucleotides: 2. CDR3 protein: CASSLTGGAKNIQYF. The DNA of the CDR3 is TGTGCCAGCAGCTTAACCGGGGGGGCCAAAAACATTCAGTACTTC.

The sample holds a few counts of this clone. The gene calls are TRBV2 and TRBJ2-1; tentative D call: TRBD2 (6 bases). The germline V gene has CDR1 SNHLY and CDR2 FYNNEI. This CDR3 has 15 residues. The V gene lost 1 base and the J gene lost 6 bases, with 13 bases spanning the gap. CDR3 bases: TGTGCCAGCAGTGAAGTGGGACTTGCCTTCAATGAGCAGTTCTTC. Its protein is CASSEVGLAFNEQFF.

CDR3 sequence: CASSLSGLAADTQYF. As DNA, the CDR3 is TGTGCCAGCAGTTTATCGGGACTAGCAGCAGATACGCAGTATTTT. The chain combines TRBV27 with TRBJ2-3; 9 bases line up with TRBD2. The length of the CDR3 is 15 residues. Trimming took 0 bases from V and 4 from J; bases not matched to a gene: 2. Per the germline V gene, CDR1 is MNHEY and CDR2 is SMNVEV (reference sequence).

This clone appeared a single time. This chain joins TRBV7-9 and TRBJ2-1; TRBD2 matches 10 bases. The CDR3 has 15 residues. J gave up 7 bases and V 4 bases, and 7 bases lay outside the gene matches. The germline V gene has CDR1 SEHNR and CDR2 FQNEAQ (reference sequence). CDR3: CASSYPGTSVNEQFF. As DNA, the CDR3 is TGTGCCAGCAGCTACCCCGGGACTAGCGTGAATGAGCAGTTCTTC.

V gene TRBV5-1 combines with J gene TRBJ1-5; perhaps TRBD1 as D (6 bases). Germline-derived CDR1 and CDR2 are SGHRS and YFSETQ. V was trimmed by 3 bases and J by 0 bases, leaving 13 bases between them. The CDR3 loop spans 16 amino acids. The CDR3 loop is CASSSQGQGSNQPQHF. DNA of the CDR3: TGCGCCAGCAGCTCCCAGGGGCAGGGTAGCAATCAGCCCCAGCATTTT.

The J gene is TRBJ2-7, the V gene TRBV5-5, with TRBD1 matching 8 bases. V was pared by 2 bases and J by 6 bases, with 10 bases of the junction left unmatched. Germline loops: CDR1 SGHKS, CDR2 YYEKEE (reference sequence). The CDR3 runs 15 residues. CDR3 bases: TGTGCCAGCAGCTTTCTACAGGGGGAAGTCGGCGAGCAGTACTTC. It codes for CASSFLQGEVGEQYF.

This chain joins TRBV28 and TRBJ1-5, with D possibly matching TRBD1 (5 bases). The CDR3 contains 14 residues. Trimming left V 7 bases short and J 6 bases short, with 16 bases between. Germline-derived CDR1 and CDR2 are MDHEN and SYDVKM. CDR3 residues: CASTSSWGGQPQHF. The CDR3 DNA reads TGTGCCAGCACCTCGTCGTGGGGGGGTCAGCCCCAGCATTTT. The entire variable domain, with the rest obtained from reference TRBV28 and TRBJ1-5, is as follows: DVKVTQSSRYLVKRTGEKVFLECVQDMDHENMFWYRQDPGLGLRLIYFSYDVKMKEKGDIPEGYSVSREKKERFSLILESASTNQTSMYLCASTSSWGGQPQHFGDGTRLSIL.

J is TRBJ1-5 and V is TRBV10-3, with D perhaps matching TRBD1 (5 bases). Germline values: CDR1 ENHRY, CDR2 SYGVKD. V shed 3 bases and J shed 5 bases, with 14 bases lying between them. The CDR3 sequence is 15 residues long. CDR3 residues: CAISESAGRDQPQHF. The CDR3 coding sequence is TGTGCCATCAGTGAATCGGCAGGGAGGGATCAGCCCCAGCATTTT.

V usage is TRBV7-9 and J usage is TRBJ2-3; 10 nucleotides agree with TRBD2. The CDR3 is 14 amino acids. The V gene's germline CDR1 is SEHNR and CDR2 FQNEAQ (reference sequence). With V trimmed by 4 bases and J by 9 bases, 7 bases remained unmatched. Here the CDR3 DNA reads TGTGCCAGCAGCTCATCCCGACTAGCGGGCACGCAGTATTTT. It encodes CASSSSRLAGTQYF.

The V gene is TRBV28, the J gene TRBJ2-7, with TRBD2 matching 7 bases. CDR3 length: 14 amino acids. The germline V gene encodes CDR1 MDHEN and CDR2 SYDVKM. Unmatched junction bases numbered 12, after V lost 7 bases and J lost 6 bases. CDR3 coding DNA: TGTGCCAGCACCTCGGGGGGTCGGGGGGTCGAGCAGTACTTC. It yields the protein CASTSGGRGVEQYF.

This clone appeared a single time. The chain joins TRBV6-5 to TRBJ1-1, with D possibly matching TRBD1 (6 bases). There are 13 residues in the CDR3. Germline CDR1 and CDR2: MNHEY and SVGAGI. Trimming removed 5 bases from V and 5 bases from J, with 12 bases in between. CDR3 protein: CASSQGRGTEAFF. Written as DNA, the CDR3 is TGTGCCAGCAGTCAGGGTAGGGGGACTGAAGCTTTCTTT.

V and J are TRBV5-1 and TRBJ1-4; D is possibly TRBD1 (5 bases). Per germline, CDR1 SGHRS and CDR2 YFSETQ. This CDR3 region has 14 residues. Trimming removed 0 bases from V and 5 bases from J, with 8 bases in between. The DNA for the CDR3 is TGCGCCAGCAGCTTGGTCCGGGGGAATGAAAAACTGTTTTTT. It encodes CASSLVRGNEKLFF. The whole variable domain, filled in from reference TRBV5-1 and TRBJ1-4, reads KAGVTQTPRYLIKTRGQQVTLSCSPISGHRSVSWYQQTPGQGLQFLFEYFSETQRNKGNFPGRFSGRQFSNSRSEMNVSTLELGDSALYLCASSLVRGNEKLFFGSGTQLSVL.

The chain has TRBV6-5 and TRBJ1-3; D not certain. This CDR3 contains 15 residues. The germline V gene has CDR1 MNHEY and CDR2 SVGAGI. V lost 5 bases and J 0 bases, leaving 11 bases between the germline ends. The CDR3 is CASSPARLSGNTIYF. CDR3 nucleotides: TGTGCCAGCAGTCCCGCCAGGCTCTCTGGAAACACCATATATTTT.

V is TRBV9 and J is TRBJ2-7, with TRBD1 identical over 9 bases. The germline V gene has CDR1 SGDLS and CDR2 YYNGEE. The CDR3 is made up of 15 amino acids. With 2 bases clipped from V and 2 bases from J, the junction kept 5 bases outside the gene matches. In nucleotides, the CDR3 is TGTGCCAGCAGCGTGGGGACAGGGATGACCTACGAGCAGTACTTC. This translates into CASSVGTGMTYEQYF.

The rearrangement uses TRBV4-1 and TRBJ2-2, with 12 bases aligning to TRBD2. Germline lookup yields CDR1 MGHRA and CDR2 YSYEKL. V lost 1 base to trimming and J lost 1 base; unmatched junction nucleotides: 10. The CDR3 spans 20 residues. Written as DNA, the CDR3 is TGCGCCAGCAGCCAAGGACGACTAGCGGGAGCCCGCCTGAACACCGGGGAGCTGTTTTTT. Translating gives CASSQGRLAGARLNTGELFF.

V and J are TRBV11-3 and TRBJ2-2, with TRBD1 as a possible D gene (5 bases). The germline V gene has CDR1 SGHNT and CDR2 YENEEA. V was cut by 3 bases and J by 4 bases, with 9 bases left in between. This CDR3 contains 14 residues. The CDR3 loop is CASSFPRGTGELFF. CDR3 nucleotides: TGTGCCAGCAGCTTTCCTAGGGGCACCGGGGAGCTGTTTTTT.

V usage is TRBV28 and J usage is TRBJ2-5; TRBD1 aligns across 10 bases. J gave up 5 bases and V 5 bases, and 11 bases lay outside the gene matches. Germline lookup yields CDR1 MDHEN and CDR2 SYDVKM. The CDR3 consists of 16 residues. The CDR3 DNA reads TGTGCCAGCAGTGCCGGGACAGGGGTATCTGAGGAGACCCAGTACTTC. It yields the protein CASSAGTGVSEETQYF.

This clone showed up just once. The chain carries TRBV6-1 and TRBJ2-1; 12 bases agree with TRBD2. The CDR3 is 17 residues long. The V and J ends lost 4 bases and 7 bases, in that order; junction bases with no gene match: 11. Per germline, CDR1 MNHNS and CDR2 SASEGT. CDR3 region: CASSGWPTSGRPNEQFF. CDR3 DNA sequence: TGTGCCAGCAGTGGCTGGCCGACTAGCGGGAGACCAAATGAGCAGTTCTTC.

The rearrangement links TRBV7-6 to TRBJ1-1, with D possibly being TRBD1 (5 bases). This CDR3 spans 13 amino acids. The ends were cut back, 5 bases at V and 1 base at J, with 8 bases in the middle. Germline CDR1 SGHVS, CDR2 FNYEAQ. The CDR3 region is CASSQQENTEAFF. As DNA, the CDR3 is TGTGCCAGCAGCCAACAGGAGAACACTGAAGCTTTCTTT.

By sample share, this clone is medium-sized. The chain has TRBV5-6 and TRBJ1-3; the match to TRBD1 covers 7 bases. The CDR3 contains 14 residues. CDR1 and CDR2 from the germline V gene are SGHDT and YYEEEE. V was pared by 4 bases and J by 4 bases, with 5 bases of the junction left unmatched. The CDR3 is CASSPRGAGNTIYF. In nucleotides, the CDR3 is TGTGCCAGCAGCCCCAGGGGGGCCGGAAACACCATATATTTT. The variable domain in full, with the rest retrieved from reference TRBV5-6 and TRBJ1-3, is DAGVTQSPTHLIKTRGQQVTLRCSPKSGHDTVSWYQQALGQGPQFIFQYYEEEERQRGNFPDRFSGHQFPNYSSELNVNALLLGDSALYLCASSPRGAGNTIYFGEGSWLTVV.

This chain joins TRBV3-1 (or the pseudogene TRBV3-2) and TRBJ1-4; the D gene is possibly TRBD1 (6 bases). V was clipped by 4 bases and J by 0 bases, with 12 bases between them. CDR3 length: 16 amino acids. Looked up from germline, CDR1 is LGHDT and CDR2 is YNNKEL (reference sequence). The CDR3 spells CASSRGGGPTNEKLFF. The CDR3 region has the DNA TGTGCCAGCAGCCGAGGCGGGGGCCCAACTAATGAAAAACTGTTTTTT.

The chain recombines TRBV11-2 with TRBJ2-7; a weak D match, TRBD1 (6 bases). Looked up from germline, CDR1 is SGHAT and CDR2 is FQNNGV. The germline V and J ends were trimmed by 4 bases and 3 bases, with 19 bases remaining between them. This CDR3 is 16 amino acids long. DNA for the CDR3: TGTGCCAGCAGCTCCGGCCGCCCCTTGACAGGCTACGAGCAGTACTTC. Its protein product is CASSSGRPLTGYEQYF.

The V and J genes are TRBV28 and TRBJ1-5; perhaps TRBD1 as D (6 bases). V gave up 4 bases and J gave up 7 bases, with 11 bases separating them. This CDR3 has 13 amino acids. CDR1 is MDHEN, CDR2 SYDVKM, per germline. The CDR3 loop reads CASSSPGVQPQHF. Here the CDR3 DNA reads TGTGCCAGCAGTTCGCCAGGGGTGCAGCCCCAGCATTTT.

The chain couples TRBV5-5 to TRBJ1-4; D is undetermined. In germline, CDR1 is SGHKS, CDR2 YYEKEE (reference sequence). The CDR3 length is 12 residues. The V end was cut by 6 bases, the J end by 7 bases, with 10 bases between. The CDR3 DNA sequence: TGTGCCAGCACAATCCCAGGTGAAAAACTGTTTTTT. It encodes CASTIPGEKLFF.